These 13 T cell receptor beta chains originate from one sample sequenced in a study of T cells in Graves' hyperthyroidism and ophthalmopathy. Authors of the study amplified TCR beta CDR3 regions from RNA transcripts. Researchers ran a first-round RT-PCR on the TCR CDR3 using the HTBI primer set. TCRdb recomputed calls from the multiplex PCR reads with MiXCR, one row per CDR3 protein. The sample consists of about 690,000 distinct CDR3 sequences, about 18% of them appearing once. The sample was blood. These receptors were collected from a man aged 50 to 60 with Graves' hyperthyroidism.

This clonotype was counted only a few times. The chain uses TRBV20-1 and TRBJ2-5; 10 bases match TRBD1. The ends lost 2 bases at V and 5 bases at J; junction bases unmatched: 8. The germline V gene has CDR1 DFQATT and CDR2 SNEGSKA (reference sequence). The CDR3 has 15 residues. CDR3 residues: CSARSGTGARETQYF. For the CDR3, the DNA is TGCAGTGCTAGATCCGGGACAGGGGCGAGGGAGACCCAGTACTTC.

This clonotype was seen at least ten times. J is TRBJ1-1 and V is TRBV27, with TRBD1 identical over 9 bases. V was clipped by 6 bases and J by 1 base; unmatched bases: 12. Germline V gene data show CDR1 as MNHEY and CDR2 as SMNVEV (reference sequence). The CDR3 runs to 17 residues. The CDR3 DNA is TGTGCCAGCAGCAGAGATCGACCGGGACAGGGGAACACTGAAGCTTTCTTT. Its translation: CASSRDRPGQGNTEAFF.

This clonotype was detected many times. V is TRBV2 and J is TRBJ1-6; D is unclear. With 7 bases removed from V and 6 bases from J, the gap between germline ends came to 4 bases. Germline lookup yields CDR1 SNHLY and CDR2 FYNNEI. This CDR3 spans 11 amino acids. Here the CDR3 reads CASMVNSPLHF. DNA for the CDR3: TGTGCCAGCATGGTTAATTCACCCCTCCACTTT.

The chain employs TRBV5-1 and TRBJ2-1; 13 bases align to TRBD2. CDR3 length equals 19 residues. V shed 4 bases and J 1 base; nucleotides not matched to a gene: 11. Germline lookup yields CDR1 SGHRS and CDR2 YFSETQ. The CDR3 DNA follows: TGCGCCAGCAGCCTGCCGGGACTAGCGGGATTATTTTCCTACAATGAGCAGTTCTTC. It translates to CASSLPGLAGLFSYNEQFF.

This clonotype has just a few counts. V is TRBV25-1 and J is TRBJ1-6; possibly TRBD1 for D (5 bases). V lost 3 bases and J 10 bases, leaving 10 bases between the germline ends. The CDR3 spans 13 residues. Germline V gene data show CDR1 as MGHDK and CDR2 as SYGVNS. CDR3 DNA sequence: TGTGCCAGCAGTGACAGGGATCACTCACCCCTCCACTTT. Translated: CASSDRDHSPLHF.

The rearrangement joins TRBV9 to TRBJ1-1, with D tentatively TRBD1 (6 bases). With 2 bases removed from V and 5 bases from J, the gap between germline ends came to 13 bases. The CDR3 has 14 residues. CDR1 and CDR2 (germline): SGDLS, YYNGEE. In DNA, the CDR3 is TGTGCCAGCAGCGTTTCAGGGGCAGGGACTGAAGCTTTCTTT. It specifies CASSVSGAGTEAFF.

V is TRBV9 and J is TRBJ2-7, with 8 bases aligning to TRBD2. Germline V gene sequence: CDR1 SGDLS, CDR2 YYNGEE. The CDR3 contains 16 residues. Trimming at V came to 5 bases and at J to 2 bases, leaving 12 bases not matched to a gene. CDR3 amino acids: CASSLYGGVTPYEQYF. CDR3 bases: TGTGCCAGCAGTCTCTACGGGGGGGTGACGCCCTACGAGCAGTACTTC.

The chain has TRBV6-1 and TRBJ2-7; 13 nucleotides agree with TRBD2. This CDR3 is built from 14 residues. The V segment lost 7 bases and the J segment 5 bases; nucleotides outside the gene matches: 5. In germline, CDR1 is MNHNS, CDR2 SASEGT. The CDR3, as DNA: TGTGCCAGCATCAGACTAGCGGGAGGTCACGAGCAGTACTTC. Translation gives CASIRLAGGHEQYF.

V is TRBV5-1 and J is TRBJ2-7, with no clear D. The CDR3 covers 15 residues. V was shortened by 4 bases and J by 3 bases, with 17 bases between the two germline ends. The germline gives CDR1 SGHRS, CDR2 YFSETQ. The CDR3 nucleotides are TGCGCCAGCAGCCTGCAGGACGGATTTCACTACGAGCAGTACTTC. Translated, it gives CASSLQDGFHYEQYF.

In this sample, this clonotype turned up a few times. The chain employs TRBV6-1 and TRBJ2-3, with 8 bases aligning to TRBD1. The CDR3 spans 13 residues. With V trimmed by 7 bases and J by 6 bases, 6 bases remained unmatched. Germline V CDR1 and CDR2: MNHNS, SASEGT. The CDR3 DNA follows: TGTGCCAGCACGCCAGGGGGCAAGGATACGCAGTATTTT. This gives the protein CASTPGGKDTQYF.

This chain connects TRBV9 to TRBJ2-7; D gene ambiguous. The CDR3 covers 12 residues. Germline values: CDR1 SGDLS, CDR2 YYNGEE. V was clipped by 0 bases and J by 6 bases, with 7 bases between them. CDR3 DNA sequence: TGTGCCAGCAGCGTAGTTGGGCGCGAGCAGTACTTC. It specifies CASSVVGREQYF.

Ten or more counts support this clonotype. The chain joins TRBV10-3 to TRBJ1-1, with D tentatively TRBD1 (5 bases). The V and J ends lost 9 bases and 4 bases respectively, with 18 bases between them. Germline V gives CDR1 ENHRY, CDR2 SYGVKD. The CDR3 is 14 amino acids. CDR3 sequence: CAIGVGGEGTEAFF. DNA of the CDR3: TGTGCCATTGGGGTAGGAGGGGAAGGCACTGAAGCTTTCTTT.

This clonotype was counted between two and nine times. The chain combines TRBV5-6 with TRBJ2-3, with 7 bases fitting TRBD1. The CDR3 loop spans 15 amino acids. Unmatched junction bases numbered 13, after V lost 9 bases and J lost 3 bases. Germline CDR1 is SGHDT and CDR2 is YYEEEE. CDR3 region: CAIPRDSEPTDTQYF. The CDR3, as DNA: TGTGCCATCCCCCGGGACAGCGAACCTACAGATACGCAGTATTTT.